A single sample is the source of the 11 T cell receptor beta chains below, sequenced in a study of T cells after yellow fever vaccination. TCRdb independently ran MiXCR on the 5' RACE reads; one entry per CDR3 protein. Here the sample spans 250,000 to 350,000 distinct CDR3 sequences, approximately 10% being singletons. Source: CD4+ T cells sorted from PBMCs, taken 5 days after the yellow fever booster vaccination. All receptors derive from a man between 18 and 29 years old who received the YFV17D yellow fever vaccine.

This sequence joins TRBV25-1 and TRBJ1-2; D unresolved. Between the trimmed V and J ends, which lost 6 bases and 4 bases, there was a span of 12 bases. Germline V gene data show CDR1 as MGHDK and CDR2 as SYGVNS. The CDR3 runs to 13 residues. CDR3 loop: CASRRTASYGYTF. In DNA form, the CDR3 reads TGTGCCAGCAGGCGGACGGCAAGCTATGGCTACACCTTC.

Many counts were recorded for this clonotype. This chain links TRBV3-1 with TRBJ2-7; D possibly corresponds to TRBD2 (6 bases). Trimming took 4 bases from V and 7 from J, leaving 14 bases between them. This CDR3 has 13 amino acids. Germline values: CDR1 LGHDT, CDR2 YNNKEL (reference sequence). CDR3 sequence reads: CASSRDSGREQYF. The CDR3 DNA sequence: TGTGCCAGCAGCCGGGACTCCGGTCGAGAGCAGTACTTC.

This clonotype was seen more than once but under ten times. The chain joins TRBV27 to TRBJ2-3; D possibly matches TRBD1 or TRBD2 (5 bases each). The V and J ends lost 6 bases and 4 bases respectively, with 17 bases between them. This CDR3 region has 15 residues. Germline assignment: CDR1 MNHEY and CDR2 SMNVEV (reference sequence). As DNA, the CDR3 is TGTGCCAGCAGACCCCCGGCCAGGGACGCAGATACGCAGTATTTT. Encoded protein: CASRPPARDADTQYF.

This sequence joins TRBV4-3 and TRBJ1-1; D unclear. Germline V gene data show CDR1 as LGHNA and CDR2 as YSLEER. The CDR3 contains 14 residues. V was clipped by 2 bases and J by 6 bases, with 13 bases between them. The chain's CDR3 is CASSQIAGGPEAFF. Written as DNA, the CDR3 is TGCGCCAGCAGCCAAATCGCCGGCGGCCCTGAAGCTTTCTTT.

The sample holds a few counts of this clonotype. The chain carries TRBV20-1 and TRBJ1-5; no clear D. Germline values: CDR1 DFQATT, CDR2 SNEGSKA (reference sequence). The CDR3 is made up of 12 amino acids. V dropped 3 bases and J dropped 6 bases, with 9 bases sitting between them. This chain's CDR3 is CSARANSQPQHF. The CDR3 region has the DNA TGCAGTGCTAGGGCGAATAGTCAGCCCCAGCATTTT.

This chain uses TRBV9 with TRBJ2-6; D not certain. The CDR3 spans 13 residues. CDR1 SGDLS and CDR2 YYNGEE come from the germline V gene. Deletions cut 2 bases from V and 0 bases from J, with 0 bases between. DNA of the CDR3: TGTGCCAGCAGCGTCTCTGGGGCCAACGTCCTGACTTTC. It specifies CASSVSGANVLTF.

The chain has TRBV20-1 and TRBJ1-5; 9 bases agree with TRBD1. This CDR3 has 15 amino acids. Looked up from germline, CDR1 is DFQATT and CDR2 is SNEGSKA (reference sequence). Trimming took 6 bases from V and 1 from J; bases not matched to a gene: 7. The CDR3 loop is CSAVQGAQSNQPQHF. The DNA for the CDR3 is TGCAGTGCGGTACAGGGGGCGCAAAGCAATCAGCCCCAGCATTTT.

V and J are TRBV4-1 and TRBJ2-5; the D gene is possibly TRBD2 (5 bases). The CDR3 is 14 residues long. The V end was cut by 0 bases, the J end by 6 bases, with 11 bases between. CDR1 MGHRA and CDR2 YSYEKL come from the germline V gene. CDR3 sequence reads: CASSQEEGFKTQYF. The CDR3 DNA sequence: TGCGCCAGCAGCCAAGAAGAGGGTTTCAAGACCCAGTACTTC.

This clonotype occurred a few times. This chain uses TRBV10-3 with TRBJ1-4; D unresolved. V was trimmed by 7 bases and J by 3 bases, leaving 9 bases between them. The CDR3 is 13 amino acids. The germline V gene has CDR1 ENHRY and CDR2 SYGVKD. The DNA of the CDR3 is TGTGCCATCAAAAGGGCACCTAATGAAAAACTGTTTTTT. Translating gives CAIKRAPNEKLFF.

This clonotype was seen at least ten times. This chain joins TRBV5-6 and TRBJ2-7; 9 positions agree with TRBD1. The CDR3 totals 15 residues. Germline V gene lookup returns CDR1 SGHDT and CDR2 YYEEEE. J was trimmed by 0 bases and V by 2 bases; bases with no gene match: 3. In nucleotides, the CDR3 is TGTGCCAGCAGCTTTCGACAGGGGGTCTCCTACGAGCAGTACGTC. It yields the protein CASSFRQGVSYEQYV.

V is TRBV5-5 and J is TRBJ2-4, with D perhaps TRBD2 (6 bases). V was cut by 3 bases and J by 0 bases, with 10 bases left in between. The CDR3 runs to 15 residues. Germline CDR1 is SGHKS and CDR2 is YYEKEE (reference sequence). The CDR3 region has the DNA TGTGCCAGCAGCTGGCCGGGGGTAGCCAAAAACATTCAGTACTTC. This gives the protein CASSWPGVAKNIQYF.